The 27 T cell receptor beta chains below come from one sample, sequenced in a study of human T cells and chemical hapten exposure. TCRdb itself ran the RACE reads through MiXCR, one entry per CDR3 protein. The sample yields fewer than 85,000 distinct CDR3 sequences, around a tenth seen once. The time point here: patch test 2, 6 weeks after DPC sensitization. Treatment described: therapeutic diphenylcyclopropenone sensitization with weekly scalp DPC. Here the sequenced sample was whole blood, taken in connection with sensitization to the hapten diphenylcyclopropenone (DPC). The source of these receptors is a young man with alopecia areata. Some clones in this sample may be carry-over from other donors' samples.

Remarks on this clonotype: This may be a read error, as it is one base from a much larger clone. This chain uses TRBV14 with TRBJ2-1; tentative D call: TRBD1 (6 bases). TRBJ2-7 explains the end of the DNA better; the J call may be wrong. The CDR3 runs 12 residues. Germline CDR1 and CDR2: SGHDN and FVKESK. The CDR3 DNA reads TGTGCCAGCTCACCACAGGGCTTTGAGCAGTACTTC. Protein sequence: CASSPQGFEQYF.

V usage is TRBV5-5 and J usage is TRBJ2-1, with D unclear. The CDR3 spans 11 residues. The germline gives CDR1 SGHKS, CDR2 YYEKEE (reference sequence). Between the trimmed V and J ends, which lost 5 bases and 7 bases, there was a span of 7 bases. Here the CDR3 reads CASRALNEQFF. In nucleotides, the CDR3 is TGTGCCAGCAGGGCGCTTAATGAGCAGTTCTTC.

The chain uses TRBV7-2 and TRBJ2-5; 10 bases are a match to TRBD2. Germline values: CDR1 SGHTA, CDR2 FQGNSA. The ends lost 5 bases at V and 6 bases at J; junction bases unmatched: 15. This CDR3 has 17 residues. This CDR3 is CASSIYPSGGRAKTQYF. The CDR3 nucleotides read TGTGCCAGCAGCATATATCCTAGCGGGGGTCGAGCGAAGACCCAGTACTTC.

This clonotype turned up a few times. The rearrangement links TRBV4-3 to TRBJ1-3; D is possibly TRBD1 (6 bases). Germline-derived CDR1 and CDR2 are LGHNA and YSLEER. V lost 3 bases, J lost 0 bases, and 27 bases lay in between. This CDR3 comprises 21 residues. The CDR3 DNA reads as TGCGCCAGCAGCCAGTTTAGCCCAGGGGCAGGGCTAACCTCCTCTGGAAACACCATATATTTT. Its translation: CASSQFSPGAGLTSSGNTIYF.

This clonotype has at least ten counts. J is TRBJ2-3 and V is TRBV11-2; 7 bases match TRBD2. CDR3 length: 16 amino acids. Germline V CDR1 and CDR2: SGHAT, FQNNGV. The junction had 9 bases not matched to a gene; V was cut back by 4 bases and J by 2 bases. CDR3 loop: CASSSQLARPTDTQYF. Here the CDR3 DNA reads TGTGCCAGCAGCTCCCAACTAGCGCGCCCCACAGATACGCAGTATTTT.

The chain carries TRBV4-3 and TRBJ1-1, with a tentative D call TRBD1 (5 bases). Germline loops: CDR1 LGHNA, CDR2 YSLEER. V lost 0 bases, J lost 1 base, and 12 bases lay in between. CDR3 length: 16 residues. In DNA form, the CDR3 reads TGCGCCAGCAGCCAAGAGTTGAACAGGAGGAACACTGAAGCTTTCTTT. It is translated as CASSQELNRRNTEAFF.

The V and J genes are TRBV7-2 and TRBJ2-7; maybe TRBD1 (6 bases). Trimming removed 2 bases at V and 2 bases at J, with 10 bases between. The CDR3 length is 14 residues. Per the germline V gene, CDR1 is SGHTA and CDR2 is FQGNSA. The CDR3 bases are TGTGCCAGCAGCTTACAGGGGAGAACCTACGAGCAGTACTTC. Its translation is CASSLQGRTYEQYF.

This clonotype was counted ten times or more. The rearrangement uses TRBV5-6 and TRBJ1-4; D remains ambiguous. This CDR3 is 13 amino acids long. V was pared by 4 bases and J by 7 bases, with 11 bases between. Germline CDR1 SGHDT, CDR2 YYEEEE. CDR3 bases: TGTGCCAGCAGCCCGAGGCTAGCTGAAAAACTGTTTTTT. It codes for CASSPRLAEKLFF.

This clonotype came up many times. The chain recombines TRBV6-2 or TRBV6-3 with TRBJ2-4; 7 nucleotides align to TRBD1. The germline V gene has CDR1 MNHEY and CDR2 SVGEGT. Trimming removed 7 bases from V and 0 bases from J; junction bases left unmatched: 6. This CDR3 spans 15 amino acids. CDR3 loop: CASKPQGTAKNIQYF. As DNA, the CDR3 is TGTGCCAGCAAACCACAGGGGACAGCCAAAAACATTCAGTACTTC.

This clonotype has just a few counts. The rearrangement joins TRBV20-1 to TRBJ2-5; D may correspond to TRBD1 or TRBD2 (5 bases each). The V end lost 6 bases, the J end lost 0 bases, and 14 bases lay between the germline ends. This CDR3 region has 14 residues. In germline, CDR1 is DFQATT, CDR2 SNEGSKA (reference sequence). Here the CDR3 DNA reads TGCAGTGCCGGGGCAGGGCTGTACCAAGAGACCCAGTACTTC. Translated, it gives CSAGAGLYQETQYF.

This clonotype was recorded a few times. The chain joins TRBV10-3 to TRBJ2-3; tentative D call: TRBD1 (6 bases). This CDR3 spans 19 amino acids. CDR1 and CDR2 from the germline V gene are ENHRY and SYGVKD. V was pared by 7 bases and J by 0 bases, with 26 bases between. CDR3 DNA: TGTGCCATCACCGCGACAGGCTGGGGCCCATCTGCTAGCACAGATACGCAGTATTTT. This codes for CAITATGWGPSASTDTQYF.

This chain links TRBV11-2 with TRBJ2-7, with TRBD2 identical over 9 bases. The V gene's germline CDR1 is SGHAT and CDR2 FQNNGV. This CDR3 spans 17 amino acids. The V and J ends lost 5 bases and 2 bases, in that order; junction bases with no gene match: 13. Written as DNA, the CDR3 is TGTGCCAGCAGCCTAACGGGCCAGCTAGCGGGGACCTACGAGCAGTACTTC. Translation gives CASSLTGQLAGTYEQYF.

This clonotype was seen a few times. The rearrangement links TRBV10-3 to TRBJ1-5, with D tentatively TRBD1 (5 bases). The germline V gene encodes CDR1 ENHRY and CDR2 SYGVKD. The CDR3 contains 14 residues. With 8 bases removed from V and 3 bases from J, the gap between germline ends came to 14 bases. This CDR3 is CAIGIGGNNQPQHF. The CDR3 DNA sequence: TGTGCCATCGGGATCGGGGGGAACAATCAGCCCCAGCATTTT.

This rearrangement joins TRBV19 to TRBJ1-1, with a possible D match to TRBD1 (5 bases). CDR1 LNHDA and CDR2 SQIVND come from the germline V gene (reference sequence). This CDR3 is built from 14 residues. V was pared by 6 bases and J by 5 bases, with 16 bases between. The CDR3 reads CASRERERGTEAFF. For the CDR3, the DNA is TGTGCCAGTAGGGAAAGGGAGAGGGGAACTGAAGCTTTCTTT.

This clonotype has more than one count but fewer than ten. The gene calls are TRBV11-3 and TRBJ2-7; D remains unclear. From germline, CDR1 is SGHNT and CDR2 YENEEA. V lost 5 bases and J 3 bases, leaving 11 bases between the germline ends. This CDR3 contains 13 residues. This chain's CDR3 is CASSLTEDYEQYF. CDR3 nucleotides: TGTGCCAGCAGCCTGACTGAGGACTACGAGCAGTACTTC.

The chain links TRBV4-3 to TRBJ2-5; weak D call: TRBD2 (6 bases). Germline V gene lookup returns CDR1 LGHNA and CDR2 YSLEER. This CDR3 region has 18 residues. Trimming stripped 0 bases from V and 0 bases from J, with 17 bases between. The CDR3 reads CASSQEYSGALDQETQYF. The CDR3 nucleotides read TGCGCCAGCAGCCAAGAGTACTCGGGAGCTCTCGACCAAGAGACCCAGTACTTC.

In its sample, this clonotype was seen once. The chain is built from TRBV29-1 and TRBJ1-1, with 8 bases lining up with TRBD1. This CDR3 comprises 13 residues. Germline CDR1 is SQVTM and CDR2 is ANQGSEA. V was clipped by 7 bases and J by 2 bases; unmatched bases: 6. CDR3 in amino acids: CSGSQGANTEAFF. The CDR3 DNA reads TGCAGCGGGTCCCAGGGGGCAAACACTGAAGCTTTCTTT. The whole variable domain, filled in from reference TRBV29-1 and TRBJ1-1, reads SAVISQKPSRDICQRGTSLTIQCQVDSQVTMMFWYRQQPGQSLTLIATANQGSEATYESGFVIDKFPISRPNLTFSTLTVSNMSPEDSSIYLCSGSQGANTEAFFGQGTRLTVV.

The gene calls are TRBV4-3 and TRBJ1-4, with D perhaps matching TRBD1 (5 bases). The germline V gene has CDR1 LGHNA and CDR2 YSLEER. The V gene lost 0 bases and the J gene lost 2 bases, with 10 bases spanning the gap. The length of the CDR3 is 16 residues. CDR3 DNA sequence: TGCGCCAGCAGCCAAGATCATGGGGCCACTAATGAAAAACTGTTTTTT. This sequence encodes CASSQDHGATNEKLFF.

The CDR3 is CSARETRGRFHGYTF. In nucleotides, the CDR3 is TGCAGTGCTAGGGAGACCAGGGGGCGCTTCCATGGCTACACCTTC. The rearrangement uses TRBV20-1 and TRBJ1-2, with TRBD1 identical over 8 bases. Germline CDR1 and CDR2: DFQATT and SNEGSKA (reference sequence). The V segment lost 3 bases and the J segment 6 bases; nucleotides outside the gene matches: 12. This CDR3 comprises 15 residues.

The chain joins TRBV29-1 to TRBJ2-7; 10 nucleotides align to TRBD1. The CDR3 loop spans 14 amino acids. Looked up from germline, CDR1 is SQVTM and CDR2 is ANQGSEA. V lost 7 bases to trimming and J lost 4 bases; unmatched junction nucleotides: 10. CDR3 coding DNA: TGCAGCGCTGTGAGCCGGGACAGGGGTTACGAGCAGTACTTC. It encodes CSAVSRDRGYEQYF.

This clonotype was counted a few times. The chain employs TRBV28 and TRBJ2-1, with TRBD1 as a possible D gene (6 bases). The germline CDR1 and CDR2 sequences are MDHEN and SYDVKM. V was clipped by 7 bases and J by 5 bases, with 12 bases between them. The CDR3 is made up of 13 amino acids. The CDR3 region is CASTMDRNNEQFF. The CDR3 DNA sequence: TGTGCCAGCACCATGGACAGAAACAATGAGCAGTTCTTC.

This clonotype was observed a handful of times. The chain links TRBV9 to TRBJ2-7; D unresolved. This CDR3 contains 14 residues. Germline CDR1 and CDR2: SGDLS and YYNGEE. Trimming took off 2 bases at V and 2 bases at J, with 11 bases between the two ends. DNA of the CDR3: TGTGCCAGCAGCGTGGGTCCCACAACCTACGAGCAGTACTTC. This codes for CASSVGPTTYEQYF.

V and J are TRBV7-9 and TRBJ1-2, with D tentatively TRBD1 (6 bases). The length of the CDR3 is 14 residues. CDR1 is SEHNR and CDR2 is FQNEAQ in the germline V gene (reference sequence). V was clipped by 5 bases and J by 8 bases, with 18 bases between them. CDR3 in DNA: TGTGCCAGCAGCGTGAGATCAGGGGTGCAAGGCTACACCTTC. Its translation: CASSVRSGVQGYTF.

This clonotype occurred many times. The chain recombines TRBV6-1 with TRBJ1-6, with 8 bases lining up with TRBD1. This CDR3 region has 16 residues. Germline V gives CDR1 MNHNS, CDR2 SASEGT. J gave up 6 bases and V 3 bases, and 7 bases lay outside the gene matches. The CDR3 DNA reads TGTGCCAGCAGTGAGGGCCGGGACAGGTCTAATTCACCCCTCCACTTT. It specifies CASSEGRDRSNSPLHF.

The table lists this clonotype with a few counts. The chain uses TRBV6-5 and TRBJ2-2; no firm D call. The V end was cut by 2 bases, the J end by 4 bases, with 8 bases between. The CDR3 has 14 residues. The germline CDR1 and CDR2 sequences are MNHEY and SVGAGI. The CDR3 DNA reads TGTGCCAGCAGTTACGTTCCAGGCACCGGGGAGCTGTTTTTT. Amino acids: CASSYVPGTGELFF.

This clonotype was detected many times. The chain couples TRBV6-2 or TRBV6-3 to TRBJ2-3; a weak D match, TRBD2 (6 bases). V lost 6 bases and J lost 2, with 9 bases in between. Germline CDR1 reads MNHEY; CDR2 reads SVGEGT. The CDR3 loop spans 13 amino acids. The CDR3 sequence: CASSGGDTDTQYF. CDR3 nucleotides: TGTGCCAGCAGCGGCGGGGACACAGATACGCAGTATTTT.

This chain joins TRBV19 and TRBJ1-1; D not certain. Trimming took 6 bases from V and 11 from J, leaving 13 bases between them. The CDR3 totals 11 residues. Germline-derived CDR1 and CDR2 are LNHDA and SQIVND (reference sequence). Here the CDR3 DNA reads TGTGCCAGTAGGTCGGAGAGTGTGGCTTTCTTT. It codes for CASRSESVAFF. The whole variable domain, remainder taken from reference TRBV19 and TRBJ1-1, is DGGITQSPKYLFRKEGQNVTLSCEQNLNHDAMYWYRQDPGQGLRLIYYSQIVNDFQKGDIAEGYSVSREKKESFPLTVTSAQKNPTAFYLCASRSESVAFFGQGTRLTVV.